A single sample gave rise to the 27 T cell receptor beta chains below, sequenced in a study of blood T cell repertoires in COVID-19 (dated by TCRdb to about 2020). Library creation used the immunoSEQ multiplex PCR assay. The clones in this table, taken by TCRdb from immuneACCESS, are in-frame only. Not every clone is retained; where verified, under half of the shortfall comes from an unresolved V gene, and the cause of the rest is unknown. The sample contains 65,000 or so clones, approximately 78% of them found a single time. The top ten hold more than 13% of the sample. The sample was peripheral blood. These receptors were taken from a man aged 80 or over with acute or convalescent COVID-19.

This clone was seen a single time. V and J are TRBV5-1 and TRBJ1-6; the D gene is possibly TRBD1 (6 bases). V gave up 1 base and J gave up 0 bases, with 11 bases separating them. Germline V lookup: CDR1 SGHRS, CDR2 YFSETQ. The CDR3 consists of 17 residues. CDR3 sequence reads: CASSLSGASSYNSPLHF. Here the CDR3 DNA reads TGCGCCAGCAGCTTGTCAGGGGCAAGCTCCTATAATTCACCCCTCCACTTT.

There are a few counts of this clone. The V gene is TRBV4-1, the J gene TRBJ2-1; a weak D match, TRBD2 (5 bases). The V end lost 4 bases, the J end lost 0 bases, and 10 bases lay between the germline ends. The CDR3 runs to 15 residues. Germline CDR1 is MGHRA and CDR2 is YSYEKL. The CDR3 spells CASSRGLSSYNEQFF. The CDR3 nucleotides are TGCGCCAGCAGCCGCGGACTTAGCTCCTACAATGAGCAGTTCTTC.

The chain carries TRBV5-1 and TRBJ2-7; D may be TRBD1 (5 bases). The CDR3 covers 14 residues. V was pared by 4 bases and J by 0 bases, with 11 bases between. The germline V gene has CDR1 SGHRS and CDR2 YFSETQ. CDR3 residues: CASSLTGSSYEQYF. The CDR3 nucleotides are TGCGCCAGCAGCCTAACAGGAAGCTCCTACGAGCAGTACTTC. The full variable domain, with the rest looked up from reference TRBV5-1 and TRBJ2-7, is KAGVTQTPRYLIKTRGQQVTLSCSPISGHRSVSWYQQTPGQGLQFLFEYFSETQRNKGNFPGRFSGRQFSNSRSEMNVSTLELGDSALYLCASSLTGSSYEQYFGPGTRLTVT.

This sequence joins TRBV3-1 (or the pseudogene TRBV3-2) and TRBJ2-1; a weak D match, TRBD2 (5 bases). The CDR3 sequence is 14 residues long. Germline CDR1 LGHDT, CDR2 YNNKEL (reference sequence). V dropped 4 bases and J dropped 2 bases, with 9 bases sitting between them. CDR3: CASSRPGTYNEQFF. The CDR3 region has the DNA TGTGCCAGCAGCCGGCCGGGGACCTACAATGAGCAGTTCTTC.

The rearrangement links TRBV5-4 to TRBJ2-2; 9 nucleotides line up with TRBD1. With V trimmed by 4 bases and J by 1 base, 5 bases remained unmatched. Per the germline V gene, CDR1 is SGHNT and CDR2 is YYREEE (reference sequence). The CDR3 is made up of 16 amino acids. The CDR3 is CASSPRTGENTGELFF. The CDR3 coding sequence is TGTGCCAGCAGCCCCCGGACAGGGGAGAACACCGGGGAGCTGTTTTTT.

This chain connects TRBV11-3 to TRBJ2-5, with D possibly being TRBD1 (6 bases). The CDR3 runs 13 residues. The germline V and J ends were trimmed by 3 bases and 3 bases, with 8 bases remaining between them. Per the germline V gene, CDR1 is SGHNT and CDR2 is YENEEA. CDR3 residues: CASSFPGEETQYF. The CDR3 DNA reads TGTGCCAGCAGCTTCCCAGGGGAAGAGACCCAGTACTTC. The variable domain in full, completed from reference TRBV11-3 and TRBJ2-5, reads EAGVVQSPRYKIIEKKQPVAFWCNPISGHNTLYWYLQNLGQGPELLIRYENEEAVDDSQLPKDRFSAERLKGVDSTLKIQPAELGDSAVYLCASSFPGEETQYFGPGTRLLVL.

The chain combines TRBV3-1 (or the pseudogene TRBV3-2) with TRBJ2-1, with 9 bases aligning to TRBD2. Germline-derived CDR1 and CDR2 are LGHDT and YNNKEL (reference sequence). This CDR3 has 17 amino acids. The V segment lost 1 base and the J segment 7 bases; nucleotides outside the gene matches: 11. DNA of the CDR3: TGTGCCAGCAGCCAAGTGTTGGTAGCGGGGGCCGGGAATGAGCAGTTCTTC. Translated: CASSQVLVAGAGNEQFF.

This chain connects TRBV10-1 to TRBJ2-3, with 7 positions matching TRBD2. Germline V gene lookup returns CDR1 WNHNN and CDR2 SYGVQD (reference sequence). The junction had 8 bases not matched to a gene; V was cut back by 5 bases and J by 6 bases. The CDR3 covers 14 residues. The CDR3 sequence is CASSKSSGADTQYF. The CDR3 DNA follows: TGCGCCAGCAGTAAATCTAGCGGTGCTGATACGCAGTATTTT.

This clone was counted a single time. For the CDR3, the DNA is TGTGCCAGCAGCTTAGTCAGCGGGGGCGGTGGTGAGCAGTTCTTC. Protein sequence: CASSLVSGGGGEQFF. V gene TRBV11-2 combines with J gene TRBJ2-1; 8 nucleotides align to TRBD2. The CDR3 runs to 15 residues. Germline V lookup: CDR1 SGHAT, CDR2 FQNNGV. Trimming removed 1 base from V and 9 bases from J; junction bases left unmatched: 8.

The chain recombines TRBV6-5 with TRBJ1-6, with 10 bases that match TRBD1. In germline, CDR1 is MNHEY, CDR2 SVGAGI. There are 14 residues in the CDR3. J gave up 10 bases and V 4 bases, and 4 bases lay outside the gene matches. The CDR3 region is CASSSTGGRSPLHF. CDR3 coding DNA: TGTGCCAGCAGTTCGACAGGGGGCCGATCACCCCTCCACTTT.

The V gene is TRBV6-6, the J gene TRBJ2-7, with 7 positions matching TRBD2. The CDR3 is 12 residues long. CDR1 is MNHNY, CDR2 SVGAGI, per germline (reference sequence). V lost 8 bases to trimming and J lost 4 bases; unmatched junction nucleotides: 5. The CDR3 protein is CASASGGYEQYF. Written as DNA, the CDR3 is TGTGCCAGCGCCTCCGGGGGGTACGAGCAGTACTTC.

The chain links TRBV18 to TRBJ1-1; 7 nucleotides match TRBD1. Germline V lookup: CDR1 KGHSH, CDR2 LQKENI. The CDR3 covers 15 residues. With 0 bases clipped from V and 4 bases from J, the junction kept 5 bases outside the gene matches. The DNA for the CDR3 is TGTGCCAGCTCACCACCGACAGGGCAGCGCACTGAAGCTTTCTTT. It is translated as CASSPPTGQRTEAFF.

This sequence joins TRBV7-9 and TRBJ2-7; TRBD2 aligns across 11 bases. CDR3 length: 15 amino acids. V was pared by 2 bases and J by 1 base, with 1 base of the junction left unmatched. Looked up from germline, CDR1 is SEHNR and CDR2 is FQNEAQ (reference sequence). The CDR3 protein is CASSLLAGGSYEQYF. The CDR3 bases are TGTGCCAGCAGCTTACTAGCGGGGGGTTCCTACGAGCAGTACTTC.

The chain links TRBV5-1 to TRBJ2-7, with 7 bases lining up with TRBD1. The CDR3 consists of 15 residues. Trimming at V came to 0 bases and at J to 0 bases, leaving 3 bases not matched to a gene. Germline lookup yields CDR1 SGHRS and CDR2 YFSETQ. CDR3 nucleotide sequence: TGCGCCAGCAGCTTGGCTGGGACAGCCTCCTACGAGCAGTACTTC. The encoded protein is CASSLAGTASYEQYF.

The chain is built from TRBV11-3 and TRBJ1-1, with TRBD1 identical over 10 bases. Trimming took 4 bases from V and 11 from J; bases not matched to a gene: 10. CDR3 size: 14 residues. Germline values: CDR1 SGHNT, CDR2 YENEEA. The CDR3 region is CASSSPGQGSHAFF. CDR3 nucleotides: TGTGCCAGCAGCTCGCCGGGACAGGGGTCGCACGCTTTCTTT.

The chain's CDR3 is CASSFGRGISTEAFF. The CDR3 DNA is TGTGCCAGCAGCTTCGGGCGGGGGATTAGCACTGAAGCTTTCTTT. This chain connects TRBV3-1 (or the pseudogene TRBV3-2) to TRBJ1-1; maybe TRBD1 (5 bases). The CDR3 consists of 15 residues. The V end was cut by 5 bases, the J end by 4 bases, with 17 bases between. From germline, CDR1 is LGHDT and CDR2 YNNKEL (reference sequence).

This chain joins TRBV5-5 and TRBJ1-5; D unclear. The germline V and J ends were trimmed by 3 bases and 0 bases, with 10 bases remaining between them. This CDR3 has 15 amino acids. Germline lookup yields CDR1 SGHKS and CDR2 YYEKEE (reference sequence). CDR3 nucleotides: TGTGCCAGCAGCTCGGACTTGCTTAGCAATCAGCCCCAGCATTTT. This translates into CASSSDLLSNQPQHF.

In its sample, this clone was seen once. The rearrangement joins TRBV7-6 to TRBJ1-6; D uncertain. Germline V gives CDR1 SGHVS, CDR2 FNYEAQ. Trimming shortened V by 2 bases and J by 5 bases, and 13 bases separated the two germline ends. The CDR3 is made up of 16 amino acids. The CDR3 is CASSLTPTGNNSPLHF. The DNA of the CDR3 is TGTGCCAGCAGCTTAACCCCCACCGGGAATAATTCACCCCTCCACTTT. Variable domain in full (rest from reference TRBV7-6 and TRBJ1-6): GAGVSQSPRYKVTKRGQDVALRCDPISGHVSLYWYRQALGQGPEFLTYFNYEAQQDKSGLPNDRFSAERPEGSISTLTIQRTEQRDSAMYRCASSLTPTGNNSPLHFGNGTRLTVT.

This rearrangement joins TRBV9 to TRBJ2-2, with D tentatively TRBD1 (5 bases). V was shortened by 0 bases and J by 7 bases, with 7 bases between the two germline ends. Per the germline V gene, CDR1 is SGDLS and CDR2 is YYNGEE. CDR3 size: 13 residues. The CDR3 nucleotides are TGTGCCAGCAGCGTAGTACAGGTCGGGGAGCTGTTTTTT. This codes for CASSVVQVGELFF. The variable domain in full, with the rest retrieved from reference TRBV9 and TRBJ2-2, is DSGVTQTPKHLITATGQRVTLRCSPRSGDLSVYWYQQSLDQGLQFLIQYYNGEERAKGNILERFSAQQFPDLHSELNLSSLELGDSALYFCASSVVQVGELFFGEGSRLTVL.

The chain is built from TRBV6-6 and TRBJ1-6; D perhaps matches TRBD1 (6 bases). Trimming pared 2 bases from V and 9 bases from J, leaving 14 bases between. Looked up from germline, CDR1 is MNHNY and CDR2 is SVGAGI (reference sequence). The CDR3 is made up of 15 amino acids. CDR3: CASSYGDRRGSPLHF. The CDR3 nucleotides are TGTGCCAGCAGTTACGGAGACAGGAGAGGTTCACCCCTCCACTTT.

This chain connects TRBV9 to TRBJ2-2; D is unclear. Between the trimmed V and J ends, which lost 0 bases and 0 bases, there was a span of 9 bases. From germline, CDR1 is SGDLS and CDR2 YYNGEE. The length of the CDR3 is 16 residues. The CDR3 sequence is CASSVGAFANTGELFF. The CDR3 DNA reads as TGTGCCAGCAGCGTAGGGGCGTTCGCGAACACCGGGGAGCTGTTTTTT.

This chain links TRBV3-1 (or the pseudogene TRBV3-2) with TRBJ2-7; D is undetermined. Deletions cut 4 bases from V and 4 bases from J, with 11 bases between. CDR1 and CDR2 from the germline V gene are LGHDT and YNNKEL (reference sequence). This CDR3 has 13 residues. CDR3 amino acids: CASSPYLGYEQYF. The CDR3 region has the DNA TGTGCCAGCAGCCCTTACCTCGGGTACGAGCAGTACTTC.

This rearrangement joins TRBV6-6 to TRBJ1-3, with no clear D. This CDR3 contains 14 residues. The germline V gene encodes CDR1 MNHNY and CDR2 SVGAGI (reference sequence). Trimming shortened V by 5 bases and J by 0 bases, and 8 bases separated the two germline ends. The CDR3, as DNA: TGTGCCAGCAGTACATGGGCCTCTGGAAACACCATATATTTT. This gives the protein CASSTWASGNTIYF.

A remark on this clone: Other DNA sequences from this sample encode an identical CDR3 as well. The genes are TRBV5-1 and TRBJ2-3, with 9 nucleotides matching TRBD2. After removal of 0 bases from V and 3 bases from J, the junction contained 2 bases not matched to a gene. The CDR3 has 15 amino acids. CDR1 and CDR2 from the germline V gene are SGHRS and YFSETQ. The CDR3 here is CASSLGAGGTDTQYF. The CDR3 region has the DNA TGCGCCAGCAGCTTGGGAGCGGGGGGTACAGATACGCAGTATTTT.

The chain joins TRBV4-1 to TRBJ1-2; 7 nucleotides match TRBD1. The CDR3 is 16 amino acids. V lost 0 bases, J lost 7 bases, and 11 bases stayed unmatched. Germline V gene lookup returns CDR1 MGHRA and CDR2 YSYEKL. The CDR3 nucleotides are TGCGCCAGCAGCCAAGATCCGGCAGGGGGTCGGGGTGGCTACACCTTC. Protein: CASSQDPAGGRGGYTF.

The chain uses TRBV11-2 and TRBJ1-1; TRBD1 is a possible D gene (6 bases). Trimming shortened V by 6 bases and J by 0 bases, and 11 bases separated the two germline ends. This CDR3 comprises 14 residues. The germline V gene encodes CDR1 SGHAT and CDR2 FQNNGV. The CDR3 DNA reads TGTGCCAGCAGGGAACAGGGCCTGAACACTGAAGCTTTCTTT. The encoded protein is CASREQGLNTEAFF.

This clone is a singleton in its sample. The rearrangement joins TRBV20-1 to TRBJ2-1; TRBD2 matches 11 bases. V was pared by 3 bases and J by 0 bases, with 7 bases of the junction left unmatched. This CDR3 region has 17 residues. Looked up from germline, CDR1 is DFQATT and CDR2 is SNEGSKA (reference sequence). CDR3 amino acids: CSASPTSGMSSYNEQFF. CDR3 DNA: TGCAGTGCTAGTCCGACTAGCGGGATGAGCTCCTACAATGAGCAGTTCTTC.